Listed below are T cell receptor beta chains from one sample, sequenced in a study of blood T cell repertoires in COVID-19. Some clones are missing from TCRdb's copy, which holds only in-frame ones; the method was immunoSEQ multiplex PCR. The table has around 29,000 clones, roughly 86% seen once. The sequencing sample was made of peripheral blood. Receptor source: a human donor with active COVID-19. The donor label of this sample is uncertain. CDR3s include the opening cysteine and the closing phenylalanine or tryptophan. A D gene is named only where the DNA matches it firmly. For some rows the clone size is stated as once, few or many, or as a class when expanded; others skip it.

CDR3aa: CASSLALPHPGYGYTF
CDR3nt: TGTGCCAGCAGCTTGGCCTTACCGCACCCGGGGTATGGCTACACCTTC
abundance: .
d_gene: .
j_gene: TRBJ1-2
v_gene: TRBV6-6

CDR3aa: CASSPGLAGARVRTQYF
CDR3nt: TGTGCCAGCAGCCCGGGACTAGCGGGGGCGAGGGTGCGTACGCAGTATTTT
abundance: once
d_gene: TRBD2
j_gene: TRBJ2-3
v_gene: TRBV14

CDR3aa: CSVDDGYTF
CDR3nt: TGCAGCGTTGACGATGGCTACACCTTC
abundance: .
d_gene: .
j_gene: TRBJ1-2
v_gene: TRBV29-1

CDR3aa: CASSLDSVPGGHFNEQFF
CDR3nt: TGTGCCAGCAGTTTGGATTCGGTCCCGGGGGGGCATTTCAATGAGCAGTTCTTC
abundance: .
d_gene: TRBD2
j_gene: TRBJ2-1
v_gene: TRBV27

CDR3aa: CASSHGQGPYEQYF
CDR3nt: TGTGCCAGCAGCCACGGACAGGGCCCGTACGAGCAGTACTTC
abundance: .
d_gene: TRBD1
j_gene: TRBJ2-7
v_gene: TRBV6-5

CDR3aa: CASSLLRGGTDTQYF
CDR3nt: TGTGCCAGCAGCCTGCTGCGGGGGGGCACAGATACGCAGTATTTT
abundance: .
d_gene: TRBD2
j_gene: TRBJ2-3
v_gene: TRBV7-2

CDR3aa: CSALTVNTGELFF
CDR3nt: TGCAGCGCCCTGACAGTGAACACCGGGGAGCTGTTTTTT
abundance: .
d_gene: .
j_gene: TRBJ2-2
v_gene: TRBV29-1

CDR3aa: CASSIPSSGFTEAFF
CDR3nt: TGTGCCAGTAGTATCCCGTCCTCAGGGTTTACTGAAGCTTTCTTT
abundance: .
d_gene: .
j_gene: TRBJ1-1
v_gene: TRBV19

CDR3aa: CASSLKRGVHNEQFF
CDR3nt: TGTGCCAGCAGCTTAAAGCGGGGGGTACACAATGAGCAGTTCTTC
abundance: .
d_gene: TRBD2
j_gene: TRBJ2-1
v_gene: TRBV7-9

CDR3aa: CASSQDTRGRGYTF
CDR3nt: TGTGCCAGCAGCCAAGACACCAGGGGGAGAGGCTACACCTTC
abundance: .
d_gene: TRBD1
j_gene: TRBJ1-2
v_gene: TRBV3-1/TRBV3-2

CDR3aa: CAIQPGQGYRELFF
CDR3nt: TGTGCCATTCAACCGGGACAAGGTTACCGGGAGCTGTTTTTT
abundance: .
d_gene: .
j_gene: TRBJ2-2
v_gene: TRBV2

CDR3aa: CASSVGTSGNTDTQYF
CDR3nt: TGTGCCAGCAGCGTAGGTACTAGCGGGAACACAGATACGCAGTATTTT
abundance: once
d_gene: TRBD2
j_gene: TRBJ2-3
v_gene: TRBV9

CDR3aa: CAISRSRDRGGNTIYF
CDR3nt: TGTGCCATCAGTCGATCGAGGGACAGAGGAGGAAACACCATATATTTT
abundance: .
d_gene: TRBD1
j_gene: TRBJ1-3
v_gene: TRBV10-3

CDR3aa: CASSYLAGGTPEQYF
CDR3nt: TGCGCCAGCAGTTACCTAGCGGGGGGCACCCCCGAGCAGTACTTC
abundance: few
d_gene: TRBD2
j_gene: TRBJ2-7
v_gene: TRBV5-1

CDR3aa: CASSLFGSRQAAYEQYF
CDR3nt: TGTGCCAGCAGCTTATTTGGGTCTCGACAGGCCGCCTACGAGCAGTACTTC
abundance: .
d_gene: .
j_gene: TRBJ2-7
v_gene: TRBV11-2

CDR3aa: CASSLRRIANTGELFF
CDR3nt: TGTGCCAGCAGCCTTAGGCGGATCGCGAACACCGGGGAGCTGTTTTTT
abundance: .
d_gene: .
j_gene: TRBJ2-2
v_gene: TRBV7-2

CDR3aa: CASSLQQGSEQYF
CDR3nt: TGTGCCAGCAGCCTCCAACAGGGAAGTGAGCAGTACTTC
abundance: .
d_gene: .
j_gene: TRBJ2-7
v_gene: TRBV27

CDR3aa: CASSRGQGEIEKTQYF
CDR3nt: TGCGCCAGCAGCAGGGGACAGGGTGAAATCGAGAAGACCCAGTACTTC
abundance: few
d_gene: TRBD1
j_gene: TRBJ2-5
v_gene: TRBV5-1

CDR3aa: CASSQLGSYTGELFF
CDR3nt: TGCGCCAGCAGCCAACTGGGCAGCTACACCGGGGAGCTGTTTTTT
abundance: .
d_gene: .
j_gene: TRBJ2-2
v_gene: TRBV4-3

CDR3aa: CASSLDNTYGYTF
CDR3nt: TGTGCCAGCAGTTTGGACAACACCTATGGCTACACCTTC
abundance: .
d_gene: .
j_gene: TRBJ1-2
v_gene: TRBV2

CDR3aa: CASSLEQGVGGYTF
CDR3nt: TGTGCCAGCAGCTTGGAACAGGGTGTCGGTGGCTACACCTTC
abundance: few
d_gene: .
j_gene: TRBJ1-2
v_gene: TRBV7-2

CDR3aa: CASIRQGQGNTIYF
CDR3nt: TGTGCCAGCATCCGACAGGGGCAAGGAAACACCATATATTTT
abundance: .
d_gene: TRBD1
j_gene: TRBJ1-3
v_gene: TRBV2

CDR3aa: CATQTRFGDQETQYF
CDR3nt: TGTGCCACCCAGACCAGATTCGGGGACCAAGAGACCCAGTACTTC
abundance: .
d_gene: .
j_gene: TRBJ2-5
v_gene: TRBV7-2

CDR3aa: CASSYPGTGRVGHGYTF
CDR3nt: TGTGCCAGCAGTTATCCCGGGACAGGTCGTGTGGGGCATGGCTACACCTTC
abundance: .
d_gene: TRBD1
j_gene: TRBJ1-2
v_gene: TRBV6-2/TRBV6-3

CDR3aa: CASSQDTQGYGYTF
CDR3nt: TGTGCCAGCAGCCAAGATACCCAGGGCTATGGCTACACCTTC
abundance: once
d_gene: .
j_gene: TRBJ1-2
v_gene: TRBV3-1/TRBV3-2

CDR3aa: CASSPSGGALITGELFF
CDR3nt: TGTGCCAGCAGCCCCAGCGGGGGGGCCCTTATCACCGGGGAGCTGTTTTTT
abundance: .
d_gene: TRBD2
j_gene: TRBJ2-2
v_gene: TRBV7-9

CDR3aa: CASSEESGGGYGYTF
CDR3nt: TGTGCCAGCAGTGAAGAGTCAGGGGGCGGCTATGGCTACACCTTC
abundance: .
d_gene: TRBD1
j_gene: TRBJ1-2
v_gene: TRBV6-1

CDR3aa: CASSPPGTGSYEQYF
CDR3nt: TGTGCCAGCTCACCACCCGGTACAGGGAGTTACGAGCAGTACTTC
abundance: .
d_gene: .
j_gene: TRBJ2-7
v_gene: TRBV18

CDR3aa: CASSQARLDTEAFF
CDR3nt: TGTGCCAGCAGTCAAGCCCGACTTGACACTGAAGCTTTCTTT
abundance: .
d_gene: .
j_gene: TRBJ1-1
v_gene: TRBV6-1

CDR3aa: CASSPGATNEKLFF
CDR3nt: TGTGCCAGCTCACCAGGGGCAACAAATGAAAAACTGTTTTTT
abundance: .
d_gene: .
j_gene: TRBJ1-4
v_gene: TRBV18

CDR3aa: CASSRQGATGELFF
CDR3nt: TGTGCCAGCAGCCGACAGGGCGCCACCGGGGAGCTGTTTTTT
abundance: .
d_gene: TRBD1
j_gene: TRBJ2-2
v_gene: TRBV14

CDR3aa: CASSQGLASDTQYF
CDR3nt: TGTGCCAGCAGCCAAGGTCTAGCTTCAGATACGCAGTATTTT
abundance: .
d_gene: .
j_gene: TRBJ2-3
v_gene: TRBV3-1/TRBV3-2

CDR3aa: CASSLAAGYEQYF
CDR3nt: TGCGCCAGCAGCTTGGCAGCGGGCTACGAGCAGTACTTC
abundance: once
d_gene: .
j_gene: TRBJ2-7
v_gene: TRBV5-1

CDR3aa: CASSFGGRAGELFF
CDR3nt: TGTGCCAGCAGTTTCGGAGGTCGGGCCGGGGAGCTGTTTTTT
abundance: .
d_gene: .
j_gene: TRBJ2-2
v_gene: TRBV6-6

CDR3aa: CASSPIGGGRENSPLHF
CDR3nt: TGTGCCAGCAGCCCCATCGGGGGGGGTAGGGAAAATTCACCCCTCCACTTT
abundance: once
d_gene: .
j_gene: TRBJ1-6
v_gene: TRBV4-2

CDR3aa: CASSYSAVNTEAFF
CDR3nt: TGTGCCAGCAGTTACTCGGCAGTGAACACTGAAGCTTTCTTT
abundance: .
d_gene: .
j_gene: TRBJ1-1
v_gene: TRBV6-5

CDR3aa: CASTTSTGNNSPLHF
CDR3nt: TGTGCCAGTACCACTTCCACAGGGAATAATTCACCCCTCCACTTT
abundance: .
d_gene: .
j_gene: TRBJ1-6
v_gene: TRBV19

CDR3aa: CASTRDRVEAFF
CDR3nt: TGTGCCAGCACCCGGGACAGGGTTGAAGCTTTCTTT
abundance: once
d_gene: TRBD1
j_gene: TRBJ1-1
v_gene: TRBV11-2

CDR3aa: CASSTPTGNYGYTF
CDR3nt: TGTGCCAGTAGTACGCCAACAGGGAACTATGGCTACACCTTC
abundance: .
d_gene: .
j_gene: TRBJ1-2
v_gene: TRBV19

CDR3aa: CASRHPGQGYGYTF
CDR3nt: TGTGCCAGCAGACATCCGGGACAGGGCTATGGCTACACCTTC
abundance: .
d_gene: TRBD1
j_gene: TRBJ1-2
v_gene: TRBV7-2

CDR3aa: CASSFALQGCGEAFF
CDR3nt: TGTGCCAGCAGCTTCGCCTTACAGGGTTGCGGTGAAGCTTTCTTT
abundance: .
d_gene: .
j_gene: TRBJ1-1
v_gene: TRBV21-1

CDR3aa: CASSLRRDRGSPLHF
CDR3nt: TGTGCCAGCAGCTTACGACGGGACAGGGGTTCACCCCTCCACTTT
abundance: .
d_gene: TRBD1
j_gene: TRBJ1-6
v_gene: TRBV13

CDR3aa: CASSQGATGSYEQYF
CDR3nt: TGCGCCAGCAGCCAAGGAGCTACAGGTTCCTACGAGCAGTACTTC
abundance: .
d_gene: .
j_gene: TRBJ2-7
v_gene: TRBV4-1

CDR3aa: CASSLQSGGASTDTQYF
CDR3nt: TGTGCCAGCAGCTTGCAATCGGGGGGGGCTAGCACAGATACGCAGTATTTT
abundance: .
d_gene: TRBD2
j_gene: TRBJ2-3
v_gene: TRBV5-4

CDR3aa: CASLLQGKVLYGYTF
CDR3nt: TGTGCCAGCCTACTACAGGGGAAGGTTTTGTATGGCTACACCTTC
abundance: .
d_gene: TRBD1
j_gene: TRBJ1-2
v_gene: TRBV2

CDR3aa: CASSYARGGDEQFF
CDR3nt: TGTGCCAGCAGTTACGCCCGGGGGGGCGATGAGCAGTTCTTC
abundance: .
d_gene: TRBD2
j_gene: TRBJ2-1
v_gene: TRBV6-2/TRBV6-3